Below, 15 T cell receptor beta chains from the same sample are listed, as sequenced in a study of human T cells and chemical hapten exposure. Each CDR3 protein gets one entry after TCRdb re-called the RACE reads with MiXCR. Here the sample spans roughly 70,000 distinct CDR3 sequences, about 31% being singletons. Time point meaning: patch test 1, 2 weeks after DPC sensitization. Treatment in this sample: therapeutic diphenylcyclopropenone sensitization with weekly scalp DPC. Source: whole blood, taken in connection with sensitization to the hapten diphenylcyclopropenone (DPC). Receptors were obtained from a man aged 35-49 years with alopecia areata. Some clones in this sample may be carry-over from other donors' samples.

This clonotype was counted between two and nine times. The chain has TRBV27 and TRBJ2-1; D unresolved. The CDR3 has 14 residues. The germline V gene has CDR1 MNHEY and CDR2 SMNVEV (reference sequence). V was cut by 6 bases and J by 7 bases, with 16 bases left in between. The CDR3 is CASSPQTPLNEQFF. The CDR3 DNA is TGTGCCAGCAGCCCCCAGACCCCCCTAAATGAGCAGTTCTTC.

This clonotype was counted only a few times. This rearrangement joins TRBV20-1 to TRBJ2-2, with 10 bases that match TRBD1. Germline V gene lookup returns CDR1 DFQATT and CDR2 SNEGSKA (reference sequence). There are 14 residues in the CDR3. V shed 5 bases and J 6 bases; nucleotides not matched to a gene: 6. The CDR3 reads CSALGTGVSGELFF. CDR3 DNA: TGCAGTGCTCTCGGGACAGGGGTATCCGGGGAGCTGTTTTTT.

This chain connects TRBV20-1 to TRBJ2-5, with TRBD2 identical over 9 bases. V trimming: 2 bases; J trimming: 4 bases; junction bases outside the gene matches: 2. CDR1 is DFQATT, CDR2 SNEGSKA, per germline (reference sequence). CDR3 size: 13 residues. The CDR3 loop reads CSARLAGLETQYF. CDR3 DNA: TGCAGTGCTAGACTAGCGGGGTTAGAGACCCAGTACTTC.

This clonotype was observed a few times. The J gene is TRBJ2-2, the V gene TRBV18, with 7 nucleotides matching TRBD2. Germline V gives CDR1 KGHSH, CDR2 LQKENI. This CDR3 region has 15 residues. The trim removed 0 bases at V and 4 bases at J, leaving 2 bases unmatched. CDR3 DNA sequence: TGTGCCAGCTCACCACCGACTAGCCCCACCGGGGAGCTGTTTTTT. It is translated as CASSPPTSPTGELFF.

This chain uses TRBV12-3 or TRBV12-4 with TRBJ2-2; 12 bases match TRBD2. The ends lost 5 bases at V and 3 bases at J; junction bases unmatched: 4. The CDR3 is made up of 16 amino acids. The chain's CDR3 is CASSPLAGGDTGELFF. The CDR3 DNA reads as TGTGCCAGCAGTCCCCTAGCGGGAGGGGACACCGGGGAGCTGTTTTTT.

This clonotype was detected only a few times. This chain links TRBV19 with TRBJ2-3; D is ambiguous. The ends were cut back, 8 bases at V and 0 bases at J, with 12 bases in the middle. The CDR3 is 14 amino acids. CDR1 LNHDA and CDR2 SQIVND come from the germline V gene (reference sequence). The CDR3 nucleotides read TGTGCCAGTGTGGGGTCCCTTAGCACAGATACGCAGTATTTT. The encoded protein is CASVGSLSTDTQYF.

The V gene is TRBV13, the J gene TRBJ2-7, with a possible D match to TRBD2 (6 bases). Trimming removed 6 bases from V and 6 bases from J, with 15 bases in between. CDR3 size: 13 residues. In germline, CDR1 is PRHDT, CDR2 FYEKMQ (reference sequence). The CDR3 DNA sequence: TGTGCCAGCAGAACCGCGGGACCAAGCGAGCAGTACTTC. Amino acid sequence: CASRTAGPSEQYF. Supplemented by reference TRBV13 and TRBJ2-7, the full variable domain reads AAGVIQSPRHLIKEKRETATLKCYPIPRHDTVYWYQQGPGQDPQFLISFYEKMQSDKGSIPDRFSAQQFSDYHSELNMSSLELGDSALYFCASRTAGPSEQYFGPGTRLTVT.

This clonotype appeared a few times. V is TRBV28 and J is TRBJ1-5, with TRBD1 matching over 7 bases. Germline CDR1 reads MDHEN; CDR2 reads SYDVKM. Losses at the gene ends were 2 bases for V and 5 bases for J; bases not matched to a gene: 12. CDR3 length equals 17 residues. CDR3 protein: CASSLGAGGYEDQPQHF. The DNA for the CDR3 is TGTGCCAGCAGTTTAGGGGCAGGGGGTTATGAGGATCAGCCCCAGCATTTT.

The rearrangement links TRBV4-2 to TRBJ1-1; D gene unclear. Germline-derived CDR1 and CDR2 are LGHNA and YNFKEQ. The CDR3 sequence is 15 residues long. Between the trimmed V and J ends, which lost 4 bases and 4 bases, there was a span of 16 bases. DNA of the CDR3: TGTGCCAGCAGCCCCCGAGTGAGTCGGAGCACTGAAGCTTTCTTT. Translation: CASSPRVSRSTEAFF.

This sequence joins TRBV6-2 or TRBV6-3 and TRBJ2-1; perhaps TRBD1 as D (6 bases). V lost 7 bases, J lost 0 bases, and 10 bases lay in between. The CDR3 contains 14 residues. Germline lookup yields CDR1 MNHEY and CDR2 SVGEGT. The CDR3 region is CASIGRGSYNEQFF. The CDR3 DNA reads as TGTGCCAGCATCGGCAGGGGCTCCTACAATGAGCAGTTCTTC.

The V call is TRBV18, the J call TRBJ2-2; D could derive from TRBD1 or TRBD2 (5 bases each). Germline CDR1 is KGHSH and CDR2 is LQKENI. V shed 4 bases and J shed 3 bases, with 6 bases lying between them. The CDR3 loop spans 13 amino acids. As DNA, the CDR3 is TGTGCCAGCTCACGGGACCACACCGGGGAGCTGTTTTTT. It encodes CASSRDHTGELFF.

DNA for the CDR3: TGTGCCAGCAGCCAATCCCCTGCTAACTATGGCTACACCTTC. Its protein product is CASSQSPANYGYTF. The chain joins TRBV16 to TRBJ1-2; the D is unclear. Germline-derived CDR1 and CDR2 are KGHSY and FQNENV. The CDR3 contains 14 residues. V was trimmed by 0 bases and J by 0 bases, leaving 5 bases between them.

This sequence joins TRBV28 and TRBJ2-5; 7 bases fit TRBD1. With V trimmed by 6 bases and J by 4 bases, 11 bases remained unmatched. CDR3 size: 15 residues. In germline, CDR1 is MDHEN, CDR2 SYDVKM. CDR3 DNA: TGTGCCAGCAGCAAAGACAGGGCTGGAGGAGAGACCCAGTACTTC. This encodes CASSKDRAGGETQYF. The full variable domain, rest sourced from reference TRBV28 and TRBJ2-5, is DVKVTQSSRYLVKRTGEKVFLECVQDMDHENMFWYRQDPGLGLRLIYFSYDVKMKEKGDIPEGYSVSREKKERFSLILESASTNQTSMYLCASSKDRAGGETQYFGPGTRLLVL.

This rearrangement joins TRBV7-2 to TRBJ2-3; unclear D gene. Germline V gene lookup returns CDR1 SGHTA and CDR2 FQGNSA. This CDR3 contains 15 residues. The V gene lost 4 bases and the J gene lost 0 bases, with 11 bases spanning the gap. CDR3 in DNA: TGTGCCAGCAGCTCAGCGCCGGCTAGCACAGATACGCAGTATTTT. This gives the protein CASSSAPASTDTQYF.

The J gene is TRBJ1-6, the V gene TRBV6-5, with TRBD1 as a possible D gene (5 bases). Germline V gene data show CDR1 as MNHEY and CDR2 as SVGAGI. V gave up 5 bases and J gave up 0 bases, with 17 bases separating them. The length of the CDR3 is 18 residues. In DNA form, the CDR3 reads TGTGCCAGCAGTGAGGACGGGACCGCTAGCTCCTATAATTCACCCCTCCACTTT. This translates into CASSEDGTASSYNSPLHF.